This T cell receptor beta chain was profiled in a study of cytomegalovirus exposure and HLA in healthy donors. Per the germline V gene, CDR1 is KGHSH and CDR2 is LQKENI. This CDR3 spans 12 amino acids. With 5 bases removed from V and 4 bases from J, the gap between germline ends came to 6 bases. All donors participated as healthy donors of bone marrow. Vbeta (60) and Jbeta (13) primers were used in the PCR. Sequenced by immunoSEQ multiplex PCR; TCRdb stores in-frame clones only, minus some. The sample has roughly 150,000 clones, approximately 80% seen once. The gene calls are TRBV18 and TRBJ1-5; D is undetermined. This TCR was sampled from a male donor in good health and CMV-seronegative. The sample was PBMCs. The CDR3 loop is CASSTSNQPQHF. The CDR3 nucleotides are TGTGCCAGCTCAACATCTAATCAGCCCCAGCATTTT.